The source of this T cell receptor (beta chain) is a study of cytomegalovirus exposure and HLA in healthy donors. General study points: In most subjects, TCR beta sequences reportedly gave accurate predictions of HLA-A and HLA-B alleles.

A remark on this clone: Its antigen is currently unknown.

The V and J ends lost 4 bases and 8 bases respectively, with 15 bases between them. Germline CDR1 reads SGHRS; CDR2 reads YFSETQ. The CDR3 runs 13 residues. The PCR employed 60 Vbeta primers together with 13 Jbeta primers. Using immunoSEQ multiplex PCR, the repertoire was profiled, and TCRdb retains in-frame clones only, with some absent. The repertoire holds 100,000 to 120,000 clones, approximately 84% seen once, with 1.5% to 2% in the top ten. This sequence originates from a man aged 40-55 years in good health and CMV-seronegative. Specimen: PBMCs. The rearrangement links TRBV5-1 to TRBJ1-2, with unresolved D. CDR3 sequence: CASSPAEGDGYTF. As DNA, the CDR3 is TGCGCCAGCAGCCCCGCGGAGGGAGACGGCTACACCTTC.